Listed here is a single T cell receptor (beta chain). Measured with immunoSEQ multiplex PCR; TCRdb has only the in-frame clones, and not every one. The sample gives about 22,000 clones, 80% to 90% of which show up once; approximately 24% is in the top ten. V lost 5 bases and J lost 2, with 9 bases in between. CDR3 length: 13 residues. The germline V gene encodes CDR1 MNHNS and CDR2 SASEGT. This record comes from a study of T cells in localized non-small cell lung cancer. This clonotype originated in a man aged 35-69 years with stage II squamous cell lung carcinoma. This chain joins TRBV6-1 and TRBJ1-2; D unclear. This specimen consisted of PBMCs, obtained before any cancer treatment. The CDR3 loop is CASSPDGNYGYTF. The CDR3, as DNA: TGTGCCAGCAGTCCCGACGGCAACTATGGCTACACCTTC.